This T cell receptor beta chain was retrieved from a study of T cells in Graves' hyperthyroidism and ophthalmopathy. Study-wide results and limits: Most expanded thyroid clonotypes above 0.001 recurred in blood.

Regions amplified from RNA transcripts were the TCR beta CDR3 regions. The study used the HTBI primer set for a first-round RT-PCR of the TCR CDR3. A single record per CDR3 protein comes from TCRdb applying MiXCR to the multiplex PCR reads. The sample contains more than 350,000 distinct CDR3 sequences, 15% of which appear only once. The ends were cut back, 5 bases at V and 8 bases at J, with 21 bases in the middle. CDR3 length equals 15 residues. Exclusion of a patient resulted from uncontrolled infection, other autoimmune disease, pregnancy or lactation. Clinical symptoms, serum thyroxine, TRAb, thyroid ultrasound and orbital computed tomography informed diagnoses. Of note for this clonotype: Its antigen is not known.

The clonotype comes from an older woman with Graves' ophthalmopathy. V gene TRBV12-3 or TRBV12-4 combines with J gene TRBJ1-2, with a tentative D call TRBD1 (5 bases). Sequencing was performed on blood. The CDR3 bases are TGTGCCAGCAGTCCAACCGGGACTACTTTCGGCGGCTACACCTTC. Protein sequence: CASSPTGTTFGGYTF.